This T cell receptor (beta chain) comes out of a study of Ad26.COV2.S vaccination and SARS-CoV-2 variants. Whole-study findings and limits: In TCR breadth and depth analyses, total T cell responses may have been underestimated. Vaccine recipients showed a spike-specific TCR breadth that was higher than in placebo recipients. Participants given vaccine showed non-spike TCR breadth similar to that of placebo recipients. There was reportedly substantial breadth in spike-specific CD8+ and CD4+ T cell responses after vaccination.

The V gene end was trimmed by 4 bases and the J gene end by 6 bases; junction bases not matched to a gene: 9. This CDR3 is built from 17 residues. Germline assignment: CDR1 SGHRS and CDR2 YFSETQ. The repertoire was sequenced with immunoSEQ multiplex PCR; TCRdb's copy has only in-frame clones and lacks some. The table records some 350,000 clones, about 92% of them present only once. Comments on this clone: Its specificity is not known.

The source material was peripheral blood, sampled after recovery from COVID-19. The source is a human donor who had recovered from COVID-19. The chain employs TRBV5-1 and TRBJ2-1, with 14 bases that match TRBD2. CDR3 amino acids: CASSGGLAGAESNEQFF. The CDR3 DNA sequence: TGCGCCAGCAGCGGGGGACTAGCGGGGGCAGAGTCCAATGAGCAGTTCTTC.